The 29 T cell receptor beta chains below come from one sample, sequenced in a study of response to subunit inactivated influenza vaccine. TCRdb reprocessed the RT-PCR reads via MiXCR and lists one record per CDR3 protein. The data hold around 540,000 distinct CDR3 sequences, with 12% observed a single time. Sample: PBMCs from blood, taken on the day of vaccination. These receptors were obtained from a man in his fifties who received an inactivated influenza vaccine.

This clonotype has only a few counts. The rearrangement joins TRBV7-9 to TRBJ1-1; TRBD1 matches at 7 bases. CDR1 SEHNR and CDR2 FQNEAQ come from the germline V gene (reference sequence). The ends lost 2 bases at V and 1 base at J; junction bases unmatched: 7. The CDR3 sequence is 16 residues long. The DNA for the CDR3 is TGTGCCAGCAGCTTATCCCCTACAGGGGCGAACACTGAAGCTTTCTTT. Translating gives CASSLSPTGANTEAFF.

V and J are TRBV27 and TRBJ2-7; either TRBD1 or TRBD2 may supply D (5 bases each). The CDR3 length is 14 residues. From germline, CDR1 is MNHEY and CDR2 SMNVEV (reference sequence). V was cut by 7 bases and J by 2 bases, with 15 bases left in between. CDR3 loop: CASKVPGRTYEQYF. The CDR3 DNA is TGTGCCAGCAAGGTTCCGGGACGGACCTACGAGCAGTACTTC.

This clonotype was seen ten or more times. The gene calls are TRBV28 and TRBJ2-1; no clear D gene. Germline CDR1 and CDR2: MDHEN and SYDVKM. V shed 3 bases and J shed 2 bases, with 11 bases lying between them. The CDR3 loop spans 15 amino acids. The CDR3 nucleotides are TGTGCCAGCAGTTTTGGCACCTTGGCCTACAATGAGCAGTTCTTC. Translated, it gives CASSFGTLAYNEQFF.

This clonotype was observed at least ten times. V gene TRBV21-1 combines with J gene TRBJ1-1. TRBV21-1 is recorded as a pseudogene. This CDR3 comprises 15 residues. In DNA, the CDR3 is TGTGCCAGCAGCAACAGACTTTCTCACTGGACAGGGGATTTCTTT. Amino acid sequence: CASSNRLSHWTGDFF.

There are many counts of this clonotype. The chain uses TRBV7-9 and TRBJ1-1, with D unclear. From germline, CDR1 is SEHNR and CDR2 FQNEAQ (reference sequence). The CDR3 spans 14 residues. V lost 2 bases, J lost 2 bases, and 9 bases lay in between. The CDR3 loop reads CASSLTAVNTEAFF. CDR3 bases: TGTGCCAGCAGCTTAACGGCAGTTAACACTGAAGCTTTCTTT.

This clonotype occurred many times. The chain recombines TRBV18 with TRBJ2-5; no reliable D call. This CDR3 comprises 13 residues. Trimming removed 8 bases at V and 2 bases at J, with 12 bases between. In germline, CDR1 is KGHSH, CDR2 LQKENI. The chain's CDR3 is CASSPAIQETQYF. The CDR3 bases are TGTGCCAGCAGCCCGGCGATACAAGAGACCCAGTACTTC.

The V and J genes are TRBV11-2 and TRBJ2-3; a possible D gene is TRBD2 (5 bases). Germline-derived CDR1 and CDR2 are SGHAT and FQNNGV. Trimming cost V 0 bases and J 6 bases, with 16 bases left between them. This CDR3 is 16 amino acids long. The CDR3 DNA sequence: TGTGCCAGCAGCTTAGATTTCGGTTACCGCGGGGATACGCAGTATTTT. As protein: CASSLDFGYRGDTQYF.

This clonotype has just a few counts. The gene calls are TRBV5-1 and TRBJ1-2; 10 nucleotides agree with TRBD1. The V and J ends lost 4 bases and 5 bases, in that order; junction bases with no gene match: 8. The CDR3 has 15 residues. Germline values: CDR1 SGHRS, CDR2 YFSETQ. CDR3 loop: CASSGSDRGGYGYTF. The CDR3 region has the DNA TGCGCCAGCAGCGGCTCGGACAGGGGGGGATATGGCTACACCTTC.

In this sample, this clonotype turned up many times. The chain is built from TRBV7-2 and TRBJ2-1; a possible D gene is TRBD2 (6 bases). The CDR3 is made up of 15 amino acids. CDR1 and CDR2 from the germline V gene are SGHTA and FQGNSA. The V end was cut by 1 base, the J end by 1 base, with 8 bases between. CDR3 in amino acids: CASSLGGVSYNEQFF. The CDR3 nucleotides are TGTGCCAGCAGCTTAGGCGGGGTTTCCTACAATGAGCAGTTCTTC.

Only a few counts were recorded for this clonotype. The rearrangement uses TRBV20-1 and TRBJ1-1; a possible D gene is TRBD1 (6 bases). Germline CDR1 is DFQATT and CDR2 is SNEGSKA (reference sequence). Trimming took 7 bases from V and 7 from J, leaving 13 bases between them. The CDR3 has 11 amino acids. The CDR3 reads CSVVQGNEAFF. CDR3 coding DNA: TGCAGTGTTGTCCAGGGGAATGAAGCTTTCTTT.

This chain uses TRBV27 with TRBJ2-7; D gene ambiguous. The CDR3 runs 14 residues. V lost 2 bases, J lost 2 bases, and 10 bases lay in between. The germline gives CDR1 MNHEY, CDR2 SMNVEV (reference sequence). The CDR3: CASSLGSEPYEQYF. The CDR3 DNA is TGTGCCAGCAGTTTAGGTTCGGAGCCCTACGAGCAGTACTTC.

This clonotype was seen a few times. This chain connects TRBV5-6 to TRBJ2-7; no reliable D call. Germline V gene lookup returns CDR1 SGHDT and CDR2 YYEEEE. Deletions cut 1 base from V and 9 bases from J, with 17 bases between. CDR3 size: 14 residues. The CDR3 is CASSLIPPGSAQYF. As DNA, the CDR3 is TGTGCCAGCAGCTTGATTCCTCCCGGATCCGCGCAGTACTTC. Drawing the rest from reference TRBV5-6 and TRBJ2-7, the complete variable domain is DAGVTQSPTHLIKTRGQQVTLRCSPKSGHDTVSWYQQALGQGPQFIFQYYEEEERQRGNFPDRFSGHQFPNYSSELNVNALLLGDSALYLCASSLIPPGSAQYFGPGTRLTVT.

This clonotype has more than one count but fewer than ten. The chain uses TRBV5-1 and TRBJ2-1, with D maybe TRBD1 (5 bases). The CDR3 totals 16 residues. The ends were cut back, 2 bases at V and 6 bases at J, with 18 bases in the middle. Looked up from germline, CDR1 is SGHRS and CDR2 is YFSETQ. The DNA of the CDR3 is TGCGCCAGCAGCTTAGGTACAGGATTGGTAGCCAATGAGCAGTTCTTC. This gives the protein CASSLGTGLVANEQFF.

The CDR3 spells CASDRVDQPQHF. CDR3 in DNA: TGTGCCAGCGACAGGGTCGATCAGCCCCAGCATTTT. The rearrangement joins TRBV12-3 or TRBV12-4 to TRBJ1-5; 7 bases agree with TRBD1. The junction had 3 bases not matched to a gene; V was cut back by 8 bases and J by 5 bases. The CDR3 is 12 amino acids.

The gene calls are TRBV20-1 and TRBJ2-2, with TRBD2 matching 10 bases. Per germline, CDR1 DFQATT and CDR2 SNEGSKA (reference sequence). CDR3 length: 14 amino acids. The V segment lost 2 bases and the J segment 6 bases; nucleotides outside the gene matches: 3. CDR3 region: CSARLSGRAGELFF. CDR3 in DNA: TGCAGTGCTAGACTCAGCGGGAGGGCCGGGGAGCTGTTTTTT.

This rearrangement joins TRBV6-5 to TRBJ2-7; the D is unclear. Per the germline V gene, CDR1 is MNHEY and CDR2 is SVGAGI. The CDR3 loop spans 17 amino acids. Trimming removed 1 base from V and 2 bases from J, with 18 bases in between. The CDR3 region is CASSYLGRGDPTYEQYF. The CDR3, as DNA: TGTGCCAGCAGTTACTTGGGTCGAGGAGACCCTACCTACGAGCAGTACTTC.

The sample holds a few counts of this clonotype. The CDR3, as DNA: TGTGCCAGCAGTACTAGCGGGAGTTTGAATGAGCAGTTCTTC. Encoded protein: CASSTSGSLNEQFF. The chain employs TRBV7-2 and TRBJ2-1; 11 bases line up with TRBD2. V was clipped by 6 bases and J by 7 bases; unmatched bases: 5. Germline CDR1 reads SGHTA; CDR2 reads FQGNSA. The CDR3 consists of 14 residues.

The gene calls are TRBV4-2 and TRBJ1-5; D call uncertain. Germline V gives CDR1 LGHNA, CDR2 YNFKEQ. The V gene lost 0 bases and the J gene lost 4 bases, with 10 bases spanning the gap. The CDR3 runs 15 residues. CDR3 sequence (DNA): TGTGCCAGCAGCCAAGATCCCCAGATGAATCAGCCCCAGCATTTT. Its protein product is CASSQDPQMNQPQHF.

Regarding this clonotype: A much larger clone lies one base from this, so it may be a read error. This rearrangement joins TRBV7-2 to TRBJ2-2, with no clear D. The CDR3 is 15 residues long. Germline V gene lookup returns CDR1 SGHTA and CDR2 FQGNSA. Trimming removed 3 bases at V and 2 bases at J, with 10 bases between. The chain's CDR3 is CASSLGFLNTGELFF. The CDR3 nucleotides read TGTGCCAGCAGCTTGGGGTTCCTTAACACCGGGGAGCTGTTTTTT. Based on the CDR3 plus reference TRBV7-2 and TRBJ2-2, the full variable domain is GAGVSQSPSNKVTEKGKDVELRCDPISGHTALYWYRQSLGQGLEFLIYFQGNSAPDKSGLPSDRFSAERTGGSVSTLTIQRTQQEDSAVYLCASSLGFLNTGELFFGEGSRLTVL.

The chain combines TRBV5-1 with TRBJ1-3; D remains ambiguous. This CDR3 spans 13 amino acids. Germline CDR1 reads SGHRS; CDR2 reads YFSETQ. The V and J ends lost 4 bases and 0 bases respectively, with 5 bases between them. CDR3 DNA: TGCGCCAGCAGCACAGTCTCTGGAAACACCATATATTTT. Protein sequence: CASSTVSGNTIYF.

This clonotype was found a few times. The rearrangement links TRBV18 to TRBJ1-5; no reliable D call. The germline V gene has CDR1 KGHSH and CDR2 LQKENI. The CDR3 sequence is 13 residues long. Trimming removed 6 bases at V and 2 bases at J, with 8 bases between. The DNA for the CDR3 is TGTGCCAGCTCTCCAACCCGCAATCAGCCCCAGCATTTT. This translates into CASSPTRNQPQHF.

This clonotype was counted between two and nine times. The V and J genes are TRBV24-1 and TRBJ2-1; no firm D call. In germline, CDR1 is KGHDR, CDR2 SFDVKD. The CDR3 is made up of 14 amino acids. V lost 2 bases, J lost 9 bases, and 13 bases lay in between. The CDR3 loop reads CATSDYTPSGEQFF. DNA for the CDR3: TGTGCCACCAGTGATTATACCCCCTCCGGTGAGCAGTTCTTC.

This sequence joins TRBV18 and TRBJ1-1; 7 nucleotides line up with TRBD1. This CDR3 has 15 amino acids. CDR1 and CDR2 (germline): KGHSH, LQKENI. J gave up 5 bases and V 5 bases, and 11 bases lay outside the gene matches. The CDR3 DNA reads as TGTGCCAGCTCAGGCCGACAGGGTCGGGGTACTGAAGCTTTCTTT. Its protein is CASSGRQGRGTEAFF.

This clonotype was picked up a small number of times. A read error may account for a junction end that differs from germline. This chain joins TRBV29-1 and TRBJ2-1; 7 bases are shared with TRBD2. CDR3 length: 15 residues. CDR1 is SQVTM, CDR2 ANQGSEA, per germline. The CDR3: CSVVFLGRAYNEQFF. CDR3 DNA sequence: TGCAGCGTTGTCTTCTTAGGGAGGGCCTATAATGAGCAGTTCTTC.

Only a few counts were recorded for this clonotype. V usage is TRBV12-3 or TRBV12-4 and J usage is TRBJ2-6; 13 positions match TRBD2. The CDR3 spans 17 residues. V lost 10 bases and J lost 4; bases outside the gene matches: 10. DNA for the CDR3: TGTGCCACCACGGGACTAGCGGGGATGGAAGGGGCCAACGTCCTGACTTTC. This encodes CATTGLAGMEGANVLTF.

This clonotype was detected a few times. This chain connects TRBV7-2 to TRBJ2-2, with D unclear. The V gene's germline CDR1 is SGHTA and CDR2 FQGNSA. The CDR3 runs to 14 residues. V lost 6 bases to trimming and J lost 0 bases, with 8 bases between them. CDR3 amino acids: CASRPNTNTGELFF. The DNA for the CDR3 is TGTGCCAGCAGACCGAACACGAACACCGGGGAGCTGTTTTTT.

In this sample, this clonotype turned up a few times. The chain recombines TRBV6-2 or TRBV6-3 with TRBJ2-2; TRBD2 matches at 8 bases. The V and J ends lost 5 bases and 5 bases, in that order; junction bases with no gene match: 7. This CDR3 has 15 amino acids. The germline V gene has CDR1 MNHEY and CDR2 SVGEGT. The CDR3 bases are TGTGCCAGCAGTAACAGCGGGGGTATAACCGGGGAGCTGTTTTTT. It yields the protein CASSNSGGITGELFF.

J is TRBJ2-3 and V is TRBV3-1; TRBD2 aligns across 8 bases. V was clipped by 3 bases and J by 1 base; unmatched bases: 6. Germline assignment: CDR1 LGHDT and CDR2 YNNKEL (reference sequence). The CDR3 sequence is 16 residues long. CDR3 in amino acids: CASSQGPSGRTDTQYF. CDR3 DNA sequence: TGTGCCAGCAGCCAGGGGCCTAGCGGGCGCACAGATACGCAGTATTTT.

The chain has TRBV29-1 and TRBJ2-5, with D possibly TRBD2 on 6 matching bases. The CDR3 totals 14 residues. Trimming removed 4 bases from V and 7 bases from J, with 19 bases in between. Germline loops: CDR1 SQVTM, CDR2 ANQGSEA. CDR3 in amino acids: CSVVEGAAQGTQYF. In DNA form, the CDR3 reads TGCAGCGTTGTGGAGGGAGCCGCTCAGGGGACCCAGTACTTC.